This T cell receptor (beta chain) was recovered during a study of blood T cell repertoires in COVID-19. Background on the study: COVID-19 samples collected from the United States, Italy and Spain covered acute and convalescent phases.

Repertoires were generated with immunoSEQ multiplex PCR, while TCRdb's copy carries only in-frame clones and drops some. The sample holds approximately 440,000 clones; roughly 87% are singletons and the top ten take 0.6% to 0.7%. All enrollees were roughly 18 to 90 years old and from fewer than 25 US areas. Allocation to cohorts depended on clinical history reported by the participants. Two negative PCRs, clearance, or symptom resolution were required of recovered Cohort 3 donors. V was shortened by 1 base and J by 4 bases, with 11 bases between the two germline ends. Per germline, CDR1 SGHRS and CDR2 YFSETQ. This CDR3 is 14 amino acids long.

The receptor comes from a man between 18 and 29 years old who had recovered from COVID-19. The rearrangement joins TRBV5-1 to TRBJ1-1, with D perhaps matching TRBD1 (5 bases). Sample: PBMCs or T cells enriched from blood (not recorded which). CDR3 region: CASSLSGMGTEAFF. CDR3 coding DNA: TGCGCCAGCAGCTTGTCAGGGATGGGCACTGAAGCTTTCTTT. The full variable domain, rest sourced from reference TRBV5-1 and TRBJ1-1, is KAGVTQTPRYLIKTRGQQVTLSCSPISGHRSVSWYQQTPGQGLQFLFEYFSETQRNKGNFPGRFSGRQFSNSRSEMNVSTLELGDSALYLCASSLSGMGTEAFFGQGTRLTVV.